This paragraph covers one T cell receptor (beta chain) sequence. The sample is drawn from a study of T cell changes during pregnancy in multiple sclerosis. This CDR3 is 14 amino acids long. Germline CDR1 is MRHNA and CDR2 is SNTAGT. V was clipped by 8 bases and J by 2 bases; unmatched bases: 7. Repertoires were generated with immunoSEQ multiplex PCR, while TCRdb's copy carries only in-frame clones and drops some. The sample holds 25,000 to 35,000 clones; roughly nine tenths are singletons and the top ten take over 0.35%. This rearrangement joins TRBV6-4 to TRBJ2-3; TRBD2 agrees at 7 bases. This clonotype was obtained from a female donor in good health, enrolled as a control in a pregnancy study. The material was CD4+ T cells from peripheral blood mononuclear cells, obtained in the second trimester of pregnancy. CDR3 nucleotides: TGTGCCAGCTCCCAAAGCGGGACCACAGATACGCAGTATTTT. Residues: CASSQSGTTDTQYF.